This T cell receptor (beta chain) was recovered during a study of Graves' ophthalmopathy and Graves' hyperthyroidism. Germline V gene data show CDR1 as SNHLY and CDR2 as FYNNEI. This CDR3 has 14 residues. Trimming at V came to 6 bases and at J to 5 bases, leaving 5 bases not matched to a gene. Amplification of TCR beta CDR3 regions used RNA transcripts. HTBI primers served in a first-round RT-PCR, which a second-round multiplex PCR followed. TCRdb reprocessed the multiplex PCR reads via MiXCR and lists one record per CDR3 protein. Found here are roughly 420,000 distinct CDR3 sequences, 21% of them singletons; the top ten hold roughly 3%. Overall study findings and caveats: In blood appeared most of the expanded thyroid clonotypes whose frequency exceeded 0.001.

In its sample, this clonotype was seen a few times. Antigen specificity is unknown. V gene TRBV2 combines with J gene TRBJ2-2; 8 nucleotides agree with TRBD1. The clonotype originates from a woman aged 18-29 years with stable Graves' hyperthyroidism. Material: peripheral blood. In DNA form, the CDR3 reads TGTGCCAGCAGAGGACAGGGACAAACCGGGGAGCTGTTTTTT. Its translation is CASRGQGQTGELFF.